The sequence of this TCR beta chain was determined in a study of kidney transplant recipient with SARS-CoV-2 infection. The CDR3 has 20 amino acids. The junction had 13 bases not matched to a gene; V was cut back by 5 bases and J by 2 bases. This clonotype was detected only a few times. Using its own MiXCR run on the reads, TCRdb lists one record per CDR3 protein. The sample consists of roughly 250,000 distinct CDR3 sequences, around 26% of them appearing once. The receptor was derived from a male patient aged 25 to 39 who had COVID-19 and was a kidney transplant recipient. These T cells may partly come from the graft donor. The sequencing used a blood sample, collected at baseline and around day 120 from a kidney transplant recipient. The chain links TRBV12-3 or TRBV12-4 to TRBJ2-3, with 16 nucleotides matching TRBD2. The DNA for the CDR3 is TGTGCCAGCAGTCCCCCCTCAGGGACTAGCGGGAGGGCCATCACAGATACGCAGTATTTT. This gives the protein CASSPPSGTSGRAITDTQYF.